The entry below gives a single T cell receptor (beta chain) sequence along with its context. Its antigen remains unknown. This entry belongs to a study of beta chain features in type 1 diabetes. With V trimmed by 3 bases and J by 0 bases, 1 base remained unmatched. The CDR3 extends over 15 amino acids. CDR1 and CDR2 from the germline V gene are SGHTA and FQGNSA. The study, taken as a whole, reports: Among patients with Type 1 diabetes, TCRB CDR3s were moderately but significantly shorter in every one of the four CD4+ subsets.

Expressed TCRB transcripts were sequenced after all isolated RNA was converted to cDNA. Generated by immunoSEQ multiplex PCR, the TCRdb table keeps only in-frame clones and is missing some. Of around 310,000 clones listed, less than 15% are singletons. What was sequenced was naive CD4+ T cells from blood. The chain links TRBV7-2 to TRBJ2-1; 8 bases are a match to TRBD2. This clonotype originated in a woman aged 18-29 years with type 1 diabetes. CDR3 residues: CASSFSGGSYNEQFF. The CDR3 nucleotides are TGTGCCAGCAGCTTCAGCGGGGGCTCCTACAATGAGCAGTTCTTC.